The present T cell receptor (beta chain) was sequenced within a study of T cells in Graves' hyperthyroidism and ophthalmopathy (dated by TCRdb to the late 2010s). Regarding the complete study: Peripheral blood was sampled at the time of initial diagnosis, prior to any treatment. After sampling, hyperthyroidism patients received methimazole starting at 30 mg daily, and ophthalmopathy patients received high-dose intravenous methylprednisolone. To identify TCR V-J signatures that set the groups apart, the researchers used a discovery cohort of about a hundred patients, made up of 40 to 45 with Graves' ophthalmopathy and 57 with stable Graves' hyperthyroidism. In addition, the study compared T-cell repertoires in thyroid tissue and in blood from five or six Graves' hyperthyroidism patients. The paper reports TCR Vbeta CDR3 sequencing of about 140 peripheral blood samples: fewer than 50 ophthalmopathy, 70 to 85 hyperthyroidism and roughly 17 progressor patients. The 75 to 100 discovery patients were divided at random into training and test sets in a 7:3 ratio. An independent validation cohort of fewer than 20 hyperthyroidism patients and some 15 patients who later progressed to ophthalmopathy tested prospective prediction of ophthalmopathy. Study-wide findings and limitations: A 13 V-J signature model separated ophthalmopathy from stable hyperthyroidism, with approximately 87% sensitivity and 81.08% specificity in cross-validation and 80%/75% in testing. Blood samples also contained most of the expanded thyroid clonotypes (frequency above 0.001), which suggests that blood repertoires may reflect thyroid immune responses. In validation, the model predicted progression to ophthalmopathy a median of 6.5 months before onset, with approximately 71% sensitivity and more than 72% specificity. Sample size was not statistically predetermined, and blinding of investigators to group allocation was not performed.

Regarding this clonotype: The clone's antigen remains unknown. Per-base quality was not reported, and no clone a single base away is much larger than it.

At the junction V is shortened by 2 bases and J by 7 bases, with 14 bases in between. The CDR3 covers 15 residues, taking in both the cysteine and the phenylalanine. CDR3 DNA is the only sequence kept; it has 45 bases, read in frame from the first base. Reading the germline V gene gives CDR1 SNHLY and CDR2 FYNNEI. Ophthalmopathy patients had moderately to severely active disease, with a Clinical Activity Score of 3 or more, a NOSPECS grade of 4 or more, and a disease duration of less than 3 months. Exclusion was applied to patients with uncontrolled infections, other autoimmune diseases, pregnancy or lactation. Clinical symptoms, serum thyroxine and TRAb, thyroid ultrasound, and orbital computed tomography formed the basis for the diagnoses. PBMCs were separated from roughly 10 ml of fresh peripheral blood using Ficoll-Paque density gradient centrifugation. Total RNA was extracted with Trizol reagent, and quality was checked on an Agilent 2100 Bioanalyzer.

Amplification of TCR beta CDR3 regions was carried out from RNA transcripts. A first-round RT-PCR of the TCR CDR3 used the HTBI primer set with the Qiagen OneStep RT-PCR kit. The libraries were constructed in a second round of multiplex PCR and then size-selected and purified. The libraries were sequenced on an Illumina HiSeq2000 using paired-end 100 bp reads. On the study's bioinformatics: SOAPnuke was used to process the raw data, removing reads that contained adapters or uncalled bases, had a mean Phred below 15, or lacked an exact match to the constant primer or identifier. High-quality paired reads were merged using COPE v1.2.5, and each unique nucleotide sequence was defined as a clonotype. Clonotypes were aligned to IMGT TRBV, TRBD and TRBJ reference segments using MiTCR v1.1. Analysis was restricted to V-J combinations with a frequency above 0.0001, which covered 99% to 99.2% of repertoires. The TCS score was defined as the ratio of F50 (clonal expansion) to E x V (chaos), calculated using BLOSUM62-based TCRdist between CDR3 peptides within each V-J. Welch's t-statistics and random forest reduced roughly 530 V-J features to 13, which were used in a naive Bayes classifier (R e1071). The raw public data were reprocessed by TCRdb itself: fastp quality trimming at Q25, MiXCR clonotype calling, in-frame beta chains only. Rows are unified per CDR3 protein, each entry keeping the most common DNA and genes. TCRdb, not the original authors, processed these V and J calls. The sample records 400,000 to 600,000 distinct CDR3 sequences, 15% to 20% of which are singletons. The biggest ten clones account for approximately 32% of the sample.

The TCR originated in a woman in her twenties or thirties with Graves' ophthalmopathy. The rearranged segments are TRBV2 and TRBJ2-2; tentative D gene TRBD2, with 6 bases matching. Sequences were obtained from blood. The CDR3: CASSERGMGGGELFF. In nucleotide form, the sequence is TGTGCCAGCAGTGAACGGGGGATGGGGGGCGGGGAGCTGTTTTTT.